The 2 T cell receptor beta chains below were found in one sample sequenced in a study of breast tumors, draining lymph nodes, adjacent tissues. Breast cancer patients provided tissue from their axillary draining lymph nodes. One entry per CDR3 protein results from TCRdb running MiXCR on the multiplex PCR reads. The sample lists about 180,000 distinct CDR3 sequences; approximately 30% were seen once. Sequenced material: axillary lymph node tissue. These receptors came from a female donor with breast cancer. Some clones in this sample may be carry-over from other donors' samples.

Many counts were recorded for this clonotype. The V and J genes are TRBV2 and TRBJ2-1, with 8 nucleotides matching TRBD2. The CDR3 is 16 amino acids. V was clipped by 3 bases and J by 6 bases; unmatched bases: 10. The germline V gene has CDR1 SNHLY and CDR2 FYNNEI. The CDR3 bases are TGTGCCAGCAGTGATCCCCGGGAGGGCCGAGGCAATGAGCAGTTCTTC. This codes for CASSDPREGRGNEQFF.

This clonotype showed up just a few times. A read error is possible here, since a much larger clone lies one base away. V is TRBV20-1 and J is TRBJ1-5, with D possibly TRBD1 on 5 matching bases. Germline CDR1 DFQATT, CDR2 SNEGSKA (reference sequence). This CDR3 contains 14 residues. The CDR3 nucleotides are TGCAGTGCCCATGGGGGGGGTAGCAATCCGCCCCAGCATTTT. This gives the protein CSAHGGGSNPPQHF.